This T cell receptor (beta chain) was recorded in a study of blood T cell repertoires in COVID-19. Overall study: Spain, Italy and the United States supplied samples that represented acute and convalescent COVID-19. PBMCs, B-cell-depleted T cells, or T cells provided the cDNA or gDNA that made up the material.

The repertoire was sequenced with immunoSEQ multiplex PCR; TCRdb's copy has only in-frame clones and lacks some. The sample lists 180,000 or so clones, 80% to 90% occurring once. The sequencing sample was made of peripheral blood. The receptor's source is a man aged 60-69 years with acute or convalescent COVID-19.

The CDR3 DNA sequence: TGCGCCAGCAGCCCACTAGTAAAGAGCGGGAGCGAGACCCAGTACTTC. Its translation is CASSPLVKSGSETQYF. The J gene is TRBJ2-5, the V gene TRBV5-1; 8 nucleotides agree with TRBD2. This CDR3 has 16 amino acids. CDR1 is SGHRS, CDR2 YFSETQ, per germline. The V and J ends lost 4 bases and 5 bases, in that order; junction bases with no gene match: 13.